These T cell receptor beta chains were read from a single sample in a study of Ad26.COV2.S vaccination and SARS-CoV-2 variants. Here immunoSEQ multiplex PCR was the method, and the copy in TCRdb shows in-frame clones only, minus some. The sample lists under 300,000 clones; 87% were seen once. This specimen was peripheral blood, taken in a trial of Ad26.COV2.S vaccine versus placebo. These receptors all stem from a person between 18 and 65 years old who received the Ad26.COV2.S COVID-19 vaccine or a placebo. The CDR3 runs from the conserved cysteine through the conserved F or W. Fields, in order: clone size, V gene, D gene, J gene, CDR3 DNA, CDR3 protein. D genes are given only for firm matches. Clone size is given for some rows only: seen once, a few or many times, or a class if the clone is expanded.

.	TRBV11-2	.	TRBJ1-2	TGTGCCAGCAGCTGGGCCGGGACGCGCTATGGCTACACCTTC	CASSWAGTRYGYTF
many	TRBV7-2	TRBD1	TRBJ1-6	TGTGCCAGCAGCGGCCGGGACAGGATTAATTCACCCCTCCACTTT	CASSGRDRINSPLHF
once	TRBV10-3	TRBD2	TRBJ2-7	TGTGCCATCAGCGTTTTTCTGCTGCGGGGGGCGCCGACCTACGAGCAGTACTTC	CAISVFLLRGAPTYEQYF
.	TRBV7-3	TRBD1	TRBJ2-2	TGTGCCAGCAGCTCCGGACAGGGTGGCACCGGGGAGCTGTTTTTT	CASSSGQGGTGELFF
once	TRBV20-1	TRBD2	TRBJ2-1	TGCAGTGCTAGTCTAAGGGGCCTCTCTAGCGGGGGACGGCGCTACAATGAGCAGTTCTTC	CSASLRGLSSGGRRYNEQFF
.	TRBV10-2	TRBD1	TRBJ2-7	TGCGCCAGCAGTAACGGACAGGAGTTCTACGAGCAGTACTTC	CASSNGQEFYEQYF
.	TRBV6-2/TRBV6-3	.	TRBJ1-5	TGTGCCAGCAGTTTGGCCGAAAATCAGCCCCAGCATTTT	CASSLAENQPQHF
.	TRBV27	.	TRBJ1-6	TGTGCCAGCAGTTTAGGTGGACAGTATAATTCACCCCTCCACTTT	CASSLGGQYNSPLHF
.	TRBV19	TRBD1	TRBJ2-1	TGTGCCAGTAGTGACCGGGACAGGGGAGCCAATGAGCAGTTCTTC	CASSDRDRGANEQFF
.	TRBV7-6	.	TRBJ2-7	TGTGCCAGCAGCTTAGTACCGGGGGTCGGTTACGAGCAGTACTTC	CASSLVPGVGYEQYF
.	TRBV13	TRBD1	TRBJ2-5	TGTGCCAGCAGCTTATACAGGGGGCGTGGAAAGACCCAGTACTTC	CASSLYRGRGKTQYF